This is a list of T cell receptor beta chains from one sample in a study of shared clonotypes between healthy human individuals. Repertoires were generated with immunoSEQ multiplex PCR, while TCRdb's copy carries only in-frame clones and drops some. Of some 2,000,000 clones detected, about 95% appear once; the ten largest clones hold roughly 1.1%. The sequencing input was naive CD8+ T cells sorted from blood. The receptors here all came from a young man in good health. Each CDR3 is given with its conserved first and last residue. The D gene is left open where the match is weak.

CASNPPSNEKLFF . TRBV28
CSVEDGRQPIEYF . TRBV29-1
CASSQVGAYEQYF . TRBV4-1
CASSLAGLAGGPEPETQYF TRBD2 TRBV7-9
CASSFAGNSPLHF . TRBV5-1
CASSEEAWAVNSPLHF . TRBV6-1
CASSLTRGGDGYTF . TRBV11-2
CASRFIESYEQYF . TRBV5-1
CASSYSIDRGVSEAFF TRBD1 TRBV6-6
CAWDRVRLEAFF TRBD1 TRBV30
CASSLGTASYEQYF TRBD1 TRBV5-5
CASSAGIYNEQFF . TRBV9
CASSLAPPPSGTGINEQYF TRBD1 TRBV11-2
CASSFGQNPPPLHF . TRBV5-6
CASSKSGKTQYF . TRBV21-1
CASSQEQGRTDTQYF . TRBV4-3
CASSSRGSDTEAFF . TRBV19
CASSQQTEVEQYF . TRBV13